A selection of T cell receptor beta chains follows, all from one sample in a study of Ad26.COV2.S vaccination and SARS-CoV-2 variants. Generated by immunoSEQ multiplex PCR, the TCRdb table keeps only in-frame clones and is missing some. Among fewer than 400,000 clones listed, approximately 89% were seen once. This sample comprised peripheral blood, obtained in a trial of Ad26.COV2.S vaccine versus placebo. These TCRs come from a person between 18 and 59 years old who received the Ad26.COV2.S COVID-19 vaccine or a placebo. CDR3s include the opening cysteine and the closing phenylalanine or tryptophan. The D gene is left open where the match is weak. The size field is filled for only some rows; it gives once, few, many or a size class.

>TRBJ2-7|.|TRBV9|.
CASSVAGTSYEQYF
TGTGCCAGCAGCGTAGCTGGCACCTCCTACGAGCAGTACTTC
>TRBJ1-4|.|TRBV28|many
CASSLEVRGEKLFF
TGTGCCAGCAGTTTGGAGGTTAGGGGTGAAAAACTGTTTTTT
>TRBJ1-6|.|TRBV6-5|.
CASKDGASRASPLHF
TGTGCCAGCAAGGATGGGGCGTCGAGGGCTTCACCCCTCCACTTT
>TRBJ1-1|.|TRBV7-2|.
CASSLDLNTEAFF
TGTGCCAGCAGCTTAGATTTGAACACTGAAGCTTTCTTT
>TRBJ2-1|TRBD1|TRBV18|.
CASSPDRGAYNEQFF
TGTGCCAGCTCACCGGACAGGGGGGCCTACAATGAGCAGTTCTTC
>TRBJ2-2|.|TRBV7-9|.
CASSLGGGTGELFF
TGTGCCAGCAGCTTAGGGGGCGGCACCGGGGAGCTGTTTTTT
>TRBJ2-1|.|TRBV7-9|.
CASSLLSGRGNEQFF
TGTGCCAGCAGCTTATTGAGCGGGCGCGGCAATGAGCAGTTCTTC
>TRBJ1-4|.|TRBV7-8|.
CASSLERGDNEKLFF
TGTGCCAGCAGCTTAGAACGGGGGGATAATGAAAAACTGTTTTTT
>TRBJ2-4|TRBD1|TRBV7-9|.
CASSHSGTGQNIQYF
TGTGCCAGCAGCCATTCCGGGACAGGGCAAAACATTCAGTACTTC
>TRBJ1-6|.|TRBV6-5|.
CASSRDGRAGSPLHF
TGTGCCAGCAGCCGGGACGGCAGGGCAGGGTCACCCCTCCACTTT
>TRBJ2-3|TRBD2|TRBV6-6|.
CASSLPSGSTDTQYF
TGTGCCAGCAGCCTCCCTAGCGGGTCCACAGATACGCAGTATTTT
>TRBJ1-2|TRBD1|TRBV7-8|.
CASSLGQAANYGYTF
TGTGCCAGCAGCTTGGGACAGGCCGCTAACTATGGCTACACCTTC
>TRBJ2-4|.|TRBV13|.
CASSPRWGTGRENIQYF
TGTGCCAGCAGCCCCCGGTGGGGTACGGGACGGGAAAACATTCAGTACTTC
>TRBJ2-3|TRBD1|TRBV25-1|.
CASRRDRGTDTQYF
TGTGCCAGCAGGCGGGACAGGGGCACAGATACGCAGTATTTT
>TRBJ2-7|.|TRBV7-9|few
CASSRFIGRAYEQYF
TGTGCCAGCAGCCGTTTTATAGGGAGAGCCTACGAGCAGTACTTC
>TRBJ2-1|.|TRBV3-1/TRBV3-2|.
CASTKSGLNEQFF
TGTGCCAGCACCAAAAGTGGTTTGAATGAGCAGTTCTTC
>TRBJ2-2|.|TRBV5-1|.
CASSLEGVGELFF
TGCGCCAGCAGCTTGGAAGGGGTCGGGGAGCTGTTTTTT